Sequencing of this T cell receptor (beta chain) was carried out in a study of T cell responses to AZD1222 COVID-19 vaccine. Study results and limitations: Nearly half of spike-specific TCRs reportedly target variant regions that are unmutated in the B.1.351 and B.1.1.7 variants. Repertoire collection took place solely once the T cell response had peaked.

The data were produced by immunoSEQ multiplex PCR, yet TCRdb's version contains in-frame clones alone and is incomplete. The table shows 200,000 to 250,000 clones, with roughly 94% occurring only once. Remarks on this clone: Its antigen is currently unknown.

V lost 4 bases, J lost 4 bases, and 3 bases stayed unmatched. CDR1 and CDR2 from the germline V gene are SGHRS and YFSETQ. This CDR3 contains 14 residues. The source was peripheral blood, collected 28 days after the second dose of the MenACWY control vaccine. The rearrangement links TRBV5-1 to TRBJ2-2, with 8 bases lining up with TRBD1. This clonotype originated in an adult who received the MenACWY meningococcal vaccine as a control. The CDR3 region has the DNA TGCGCCAGCAGCCAAACAGGGGGCACCGGGGAGCTGTTTTTT. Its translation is CASSQTGGTGELFF.